The 2 T cell receptor beta chains reported below all come from one sample, sequenced in a study of shared clonotypes between healthy human individuals. Assay used: immunoSEQ multiplex PCR; TCRdb lists only in-frame clones, some missing. This table holds hundreds of thousands of clones, around 78% found once. What was sequenced was memory CD4+ T cells sorted from blood. Stated subset: CD45RA-negative fraction. These receptors originate from a woman aged 25 to 39 in good health.

This clone was detected only once. The chain employs TRBV10-3 and TRBJ2-2, with 9 nucleotides matching TRBD2. V gave up 5 bases and J gave up 3 bases; unmatched junction bases: 1. Germline assignment: CDR1 ENHRY and CDR2 SYGVKD. This CDR3 comprises 14 residues. The CDR3, as DNA: TGTGCCATCAGTCGACTAGCGGACACCGGGGAGCTGTTTTTT. Translating it yields CAISRLADTGELFF.

The chain employs TRBV5-5 and TRBJ2-7; a possible D gene is TRBD2 (6 bases). Trimming pared 5 bases from V and 0 bases from J, leaving 15 bases between. This CDR3 is built from 15 residues. CDR1 SGHKS and CDR2 YYEKEE come from the germline V gene (reference sequence). The CDR3 sequence is CASSLLDGSSYEQYF. The CDR3 nucleotides are TGTGCCAGCAGTCTCCTGGACGGGAGCTCCTACGAGCAGTACTTC.